Shown below are 18 T cell receptor beta chains from a single sample sequenced in a study of blood T cell repertoires in COVID-19. TCRdb's table, derived via immunoSEQ multiplex PCR, lists solely in-frame clones and lacks some. This table holds around 150,000 clones, 84% found once. Specimen: peripheral blood. The origin of the receptors is a man between 65 and 80 years old with acute or convalescent COVID-19.

The chain joins TRBV13 to TRBJ1-1; TRBD1 matches at 10 bases. After removal of 8 bases from V and 0 bases from J, the junction contained 9 bases not matched to a gene. This CDR3 region has 16 residues. Germline V gives CDR1 PRHDT, CDR2 FYEKMQ (reference sequence). The CDR3 loop reads CASGPGTGALNTEAFF. DNA for the CDR3: TGTGCCAGCGGACCCGGGACAGGGGCCTTGAACACTGAAGCTTTCTTT.

V and J are TRBV5-1 and TRBJ1-1; weak D call: TRBD1 (5 bases). Germline V CDR1 and CDR2: SGHRS, YFSETQ. Trimming pared 3 bases from V and 7 bases from J, leaving 16 bases between. The CDR3 contains 14 residues. CDR3 region: CASSWKGLEVEAFF. The CDR3 bases are TGCGCCAGCAGCTGGAAGGGACTCGAGGTTGAAGCTTTCTTT.

The rearrangement joins TRBV10-3 to TRBJ2-7, with 8 positions matching TRBD1. The CDR3 has 12 residues. The V segment lost 11 bases and the J segment 5 bases; nucleotides outside the gene matches: 8. Germline CDR1 is ENHRY and CDR2 is SYGVKD. CDR3 coding DNA: TGTGCCTCCGGACAGGGTCGGGACGAGCAGTACTTC. It translates to CASGQGRDEQYF.

This clone was seen once. In DNA, the CDR3 is TGCAGCGTTGTGGGCCAGGCCGGCTACACCTTC. This codes for CSVVGQAGYTF. The rearrangement links TRBV29-1 to TRBJ1-2; D is unresolved. The germline V and J ends were trimmed by 4 bases and 8 bases, with 11 bases remaining between them. This CDR3 comprises 11 residues. Germline lookup yields CDR1 SQVTM and CDR2 ANQGSEA.

The chain carries TRBV28 and TRBJ2-1; a possible D gene is TRBD2 (6 bases). The CDR3 spans 14 residues. CDR1 and CDR2 (germline): MDHEN, SYDVKM. The V gene lost 5 bases and the J gene lost 5 bases, with 13 bases spanning the gap. The CDR3 loop is CASSQLATHNEQFF. Written as DNA, the CDR3 is TGTGCCAGCAGTCAACTAGCAACACACAATGAGCAGTTCTTC.

The rearrangement joins TRBV7-2 to TRBJ2-1; tentative D call: TRBD2 (6 bases). This CDR3 has 12 amino acids. CDR1 and CDR2 (germline): SGHTA, FQGNSA. Trimming shortened V by 4 bases and J by 10 bases, and 11 bases separated the two germline ends. The DNA of the CDR3 is TGTGCCAGCAGCTCTGGGAGGTCAGAGCAGTTCTTC. It specifies CASSSGRSEQFF.

The chain combines TRBV5-1 with TRBJ1-1; D is perhaps TRBD1 (5 bases). With 2 bases removed from V and 6 bases from J, the gap between germline ends came to 14 bases. CDR3 length: 14 amino acids. Germline CDR1 and CDR2: SGHRS and YFSETQ. CDR3 in amino acids: CASSLGQFSSEAFF. CDR3 in DNA: TGCGCCAGCAGCTTAGGACAATTTTCCTCTGAAGCTTTCTTT.

The chain combines TRBV18 with TRBJ1-2, with 9 positions matching TRBD1. Germline CDR1 is KGHSH and CDR2 is LQKENI. V trimming: 0 bases; J trimming: 4 bases; junction bases outside the gene matches: 6. The CDR3 runs 16 residues. The CDR3: CASSPPGTGMSYGYTF. The CDR3 nucleotides read TGTGCCAGCTCACCACCCGGGACAGGGATGAGCTATGGCTACACCTTC.

The rearrangement links TRBV5-8 to TRBJ2-3, with D maybe TRBD1 (5 bases). The V end was cut by 6 bases, the J end by 2 bases, with 22 bases between. The V gene's germline CDR1 is SGHTS and CDR2 YDEGEE. This CDR3 contains 17 residues. The chain's CDR3 is CASNKGIRTIDTDTQYF. CDR3 nucleotide sequence: TGTGCCAGCAACAAGGGGATCAGAACTATCGACACAGATACGCAGTATTTT.

This clone occurred once. The rearrangement links TRBV6-5 to TRBJ2-4; D possibly corresponds to TRBD2 (7 bases). V was clipped by 2 bases and J by 9 bases, with 14 bases between them. Germline V gene lookup returns CDR1 MNHEY and CDR2 SVGAGI. The CDR3 is 14 residues long. Here the CDR3 reads CASSYEGRGSIQYF. The CDR3 DNA reads as TGTGCCAGCAGTTACGAAGGGAGGGGGAGCATTCAGTACTTC.

The chain combines TRBV3-1 (or the pseudogene TRBV3-2) with TRBJ2-3, with 9 nucleotides matching TRBD2. This CDR3 contains 16 residues. V lost 1 base to trimming and J lost 2 bases; unmatched junction nucleotides: 4. Looked up from germline, CDR1 is LGHDT and CDR2 is YNNKEL (reference sequence). CDR3 amino acids: CASSQGPSGATDTQYF. CDR3 DNA: TGTGCCAGCAGCCAAGGCCCTAGCGGGGCCACAGATACGCAGTATTTT.

J is TRBJ1-4 and V is TRBV18, with 7 bases aligning to TRBD1. Germline CDR1 is KGHSH and CDR2 is LQKENI. With 6 bases clipped from V and 7 bases from J, the junction kept 8 bases outside the gene matches. The CDR3 runs 14 residues. The CDR3 DNA reads as TGTGCCAGCTCGTCGGACAGGTTGAGTGAAAAACTGTTTTTT. As protein: CASSSDRLSEKLFF.

This clone was observed once. The chain employs TRBV30 and TRBJ2-7; TRBD1 matches at 8 bases. The CDR3 sequence is 13 residues long. Unmatched junction bases numbered 7, after V lost 3 bases and J lost 6 bases. The germline V gene has CDR1 GTSNPN and CDR2 SVGIG (reference sequence). DNA of the CDR3: TGTGCCTGGAGCGGACAGGGATTGACCGAGCAGTACTTC. Translating it yields CAWSGQGLTEQYF.

The V call is TRBV6-5, the J call TRBJ1-2, with TRBD1 identical over 8 bases. Germline assignment: CDR1 MNHEY and CDR2 SVGAGI. The CDR3 spans 15 residues. With V trimmed by 2 bases and J by 4 bases, 6 bases remained unmatched. Written as DNA, the CDR3 is TGTGCCAGCAGTTACCAGGGACAGGCTAGCTATGGCTACACCTTC. It encodes CASSYQGQASYGYTF.

This clone was recorded only once. V and J are TRBV25-1 and TRBJ1-2; D perhaps matches TRBD1 (5 bases). Looked up from germline, CDR1 is MGHDK and CDR2 is SYGVNS. The CDR3 spans 12 residues. V was cut by 8 bases and J by 8 bases, with 15 bases left in between. This CDR3 is CASASGSGGYTF. The DNA of the CDR3 is TGTGCCAGCGCATCAGGGTCCGGAGGCTACACCTTC.

The chain recombines TRBV5-1 with TRBJ1-3; D is unclear. CDR1 is SGHRS, CDR2 YFSETQ, per germline. The length of the CDR3 is 17 residues. V shed 0 bases and J shed 0 bases, with 13 bases lying between them. CDR3 in amino acids: CASSLDAFSHSGNTIYF. The DNA of the CDR3 is TGCGCCAGCAGCTTGGACGCATTTAGCCACTCTGGAAACACCATATATTTT.

This rearrangement joins TRBV6-2 or TRBV6-3 to TRBJ1-1; no definite D call. The CDR3 loop spans 13 amino acids. Germline lookup yields CDR1 MNHEY and CDR2 SVGEGT. V lost 4 bases to trimming and J lost 5 bases, with 11 bases between them. In nucleotides, the CDR3 is TGTGCCAGCAGTTTTTCTCTAGATACTGAAGCTTTCTTT. It is translated as CASSFSLDTEAFF.

V gene TRBV5-4 combines with J gene TRBJ1-4; D uncertain. Deletions cut 0 bases from V and 11 bases from J, with 14 bases between. Germline V CDR1 and CDR2: SGHNT, YYREEE (reference sequence). This CDR3 region has 14 residues. This CDR3 reads CASSLGPRVPKLFF. CDR3 coding DNA: TGTGCCAGCAGCTTGGGGCCCCGGGTCCCGAAACTGTTTTTT. The variable domain in full, with the rest retrieved from reference TRBV5-4 and TRBJ1-4, is ETGVTQSPTHLIKTRGQQVTLRCSSQSGHNTVSWYQQALGQGPQFIFQYYREEENGRGNFPPRFSGLQFPNYSSELNVNALELDDSALYLCASSLGPRVPKLFFGSGTQLSVL.